Sequencing of this TCR beta chain was carried out in a study of regulatory T cells in long-lasting Graves disease. Study overall: New Graves' disease cases had less than 3 months of antithyroid drugs.

Time point reported: newly diagnosed GD, antithyroid drugs for less than 3 months. RNA extracted from PBMCs served as the sequencing template. Staff drew around 10 milliliters of peripheral blood into EDTA tubes. This clonotype showed up just once. CDR3 regions were amplified by Arm-PCR using iRepertoire HTBI primers to build TCR beta libraries. Each CDR3 protein gets one entry after TCRdb re-called the multiplex PCR reads with MiXCR. The table shows 320,000 or so distinct CDR3 sequences, with over 15% occurring only once. Trimming took 5 bases from V and 4 from J, leaving 21 bases between them. The CDR3 has 17 residues. Germline lookup yields CDR1 MDHEN and CDR2 SYDVKM.

The input for sequencing was peripheral blood mononuclear cells (PBMCs), taken at new diagnosis, from a patient treated with antithyroid drugs. This clonotype originated in a female donor with Graves disease. The chain joins TRBV28 to TRBJ2-1; D is tentatively TRBD1 or TRBD2 (7 bases each). CDR3 DNA: TGTGCCAGCAGTAGTTCCAGGGGGACTAACCGGTACAATGAGCAGTTCTTC. Translation: CASSSSRGTNRYNEQFF.